The 3 T cell receptor beta chains reported below all come from one sample, sequenced in a study of T cells after yellow fever vaccination. TCRdb analysed the 5' RACE reads with MiXCR anew, one entry per CDR3 protein. This sample has 300,000 to 400,000 distinct CDR3 sequences; 6.2% occur once, and the top ten carry 15%. Sequenced material: PBMCs, taken 5 days after the yellow fever booster vaccination. The receptors originated from a young man who received the YFV17D yellow fever vaccine.

This chain connects TRBV7-8 to TRBJ2-1; D may be TRBD2 (6 bases). V was shortened by 1 base and J by 7 bases, with 14 bases between the two germline ends. Germline V gene lookup returns CDR1 SGHVS and CDR2 FQNEAQ. This CDR3 is built from 15 residues. CDR3: CASSLGLGRGNEQFF. The CDR3 nucleotides read TGTGCCAGCAGCTTAGGACTGGGGCGGGGAAATGAGCAGTTCTTC. Complete variable domain (other parts from reference TRBV7-8 and TRBJ2-1): GAGVSQSPRYKVAKRGQDVALRCDPISGHVSLFWYQQALGQGPEFLTYFQNEAQLDKSGLPSDRFFAERPEGSVSTLKIQRTQQEDSAVYLCASSLGLGRGNEQFFGPGTRLTVL.

The gene calls are TRBV5-6 and TRBJ2-7; 10 positions agree with TRBD1. V lost 3 bases, J lost 4 bases, and 7 bases stayed unmatched. Germline CDR1 SGHDT, CDR2 YYEEEE. This CDR3 comprises 15 residues. DNA for the CDR3: TGTGCCAGCAGCTCCTCCGACAGGGGGCTGTACGAGCAGTACTTC. Translating gives CASSSSDRGLYEQYF.

The V call is TRBV4-3, the J call TRBJ2-1; D is unclear. Between the trimmed V and J ends, which lost 1 base and 0 bases, there was a span of 7 bases. The V gene's germline CDR1 is LGHNA and CDR2 YSLEER. The CDR3 extends over 15 amino acids. CDR3 loop: CASSQGGYSYNEQFF. The DNA for the CDR3 is TGCGCCAGCAGCCAAGGGGGTTACTCCTACAATGAGCAGTTCTTC.